This T cell receptor (beta chain) was captured by sequencing in a study of blood T cell repertoires in COVID-19. About the study: COVID-19 samples from acute and convalescent phases originated in the United States, Italy and Spain. T cells, B-cell-depleted T cells, or PBMCs provided the cDNA or gDNA that served as material.

Per germline, CDR1 DFQATT and CDR2 SNEGSKA (reference sequence). The CDR3 extends over 11 amino acids. V gave up 8 bases and J gave up 8 bases; unmatched junction bases: 4. As originally analysed: Amplifying reference gene primers gave estimates of nucleated cell counts. Using immunoSEQ multiplex PCR, the repertoire was profiled, and TCRdb retains in-frame clones only, with some absent. V and J calls and clone size are given by that table; D and trimming were obtained from the DNA. This table has 150,000 to 200,000 clones, around 86% appearing once. This sequence joins TRBV20-1 and TRBJ2-3; 10 nucleotides agree with TRBD2. The receptor's source is a man aged 65-85 years with acute or convalescent COVID-19. What was sequenced was peripheral blood. CDR3 nucleotides: TGCAGTCACTGGACTAGCGGTACGCAGTATTTT. This codes for CSHWTSGTQYF.